This section outlines one TCR beta chain sequence together with its context. Its antigen is still unknown. The PCR was carried out with 60 Vbeta primers and 13 Jbeta primers. Sequencing used immunoSEQ multiplex PCR; TCRdb keeps in-frame clones, though not all of them. The sample has some 90,000 clones, roughly 80% seen once; the top ten hold roughly 1.9%. The data derive from a study of cytomegalovirus exposure and HLA in healthy donors. Points from the study as a whole: The study dropped some indistinguishable V segments, TRBV6-2 and TRBV6-3 among them. Across all donors, roughly uniform sequencing depth was an assumption of the presence/absence analyses. The authors enumerated 164 TCR beta chains as linked to cytomegalovirus.

The V segment lost 5 bases and the J segment 0 bases; nucleotides outside the gene matches: 7. Germline V gene lookup returns CDR1 MGHRA and CDR2 YSYEKL. The CDR3 length is 16 residues. Sample: PBMCs. The chain joins TRBV4-1 to TRBJ2-5; TRBD2 matches at 9 bases. This sequence originates from a boy aged 10-17 years in good health and CMV-seronegative. The CDR3 nucleotides are TGCGCCAGCAGCACGCAGACTAGCGGAAACCAAGAGACCCAGTACTTC. Translated: CASSTQTSGNQETQYF.